The 9 T cell receptor beta chains reported below all come from one sample, sequenced in a study of blood T cells in healthy people across ages. With a J-beta primer mix and a sample-barcoded 5' primer, a second PCR ran about 6 to 11 cycles. Using its own MiXCR run on the 5' RACE reads, TCRdb lists one record per CDR3 protein. The sample comprises some 790,000 distinct CDR3 sequences, around 28% of which are singletons, and around a sixth rests with the top ten. Sequenced material: blood. The receptor set was obtained from a woman aged 80 or over in good health.

The chain has TRBV19 and TRBJ1-6; D is uncertain. There are 12 residues in the CDR3. CDR1 and CDR2 (germline): LNHDA, SQIVND (reference sequence). V lost 4 bases to trimming and J lost 7 bases, with 5 bases between them. The CDR3 sequence: CASSNVNSPLHF. The CDR3 DNA reads TGTGCCAGTAGTAACGTGAATTCACCCCTCCACTTT.

Ten or more counts support this clonotype. The chain combines TRBV7-2 with TRBJ1-1; D not certain. Trimming removed 1 base from V and 6 bases from J, with 9 bases in between. Germline V gene lookup returns CDR1 SGHTA and CDR2 FQGNSA. The CDR3 covers 13 residues. In nucleotides, the CDR3 is TGTGCCAGCAGCTTAGGGGGAAGTCCTGAAGCTTTCTTT. Translation gives CASSLGGSPEAFF.

In this sample, this clonotype turned up many times. CDR3 in amino acids: CASSARDVRGYGTTDTQYF. As DNA, the CDR3 is TGTGCCAGCAGCGCCAGGGACGTCAGGGGGTACGGGACCACAGATACGCAGTATTTT. The rearrangement uses TRBV6-1 and TRBJ2-3; 7 nucleotides align to TRBD1. CDR3 size: 19 residues. V dropped 6 bases and J dropped 2; count of bases not matched to a gene: 20. Germline-derived CDR1 and CDR2 are MNHNS and SASEGT.

The rearrangement links TRBV14 to TRBJ2-1, with 10 bases identical to TRBD1. The end of the DNA aligns better with TRBJ2-7, so the J call may be wrong. Germline CDR1 and CDR2: SGHDN and FVKESK. The CDR3 sequence is 17 residues long. CDR3 sequence reads: CASSHPPGQGNYNEQYF. The CDR3 DNA is TGTGCCAGCAGCCATCCCCCGGGACAGGGGAACTACAATGAGCAGTACTTC.

The CDR3 spells CASRSGAASTDTQYF. The CDR3 DNA is TGTGCCAGTCGGTCGGGGGCGGCTAGCACAGATACGCAGTATTTT. The chain uses TRBV6-5 and TRBJ2-3; D is perhaps TRBD1 or TRBD2 (6 bases each). This CDR3 is 15 amino acids long. V gave up 9 bases and J gave up 0 bases, with 16 bases separating them. Germline loops: CDR1 MNHEY, CDR2 SVGAGI.

CDR3 sequence (DNA): TGTGCCAGCAGTCGGATTCGGGGGGGCCAAAATGAGCAGTTCTTC. This codes for CASSRIRGGQNEQFF. V gene TRBV3-1 combines with J gene TRBJ2-1; 8 positions agree with TRBD2. Germline V gene sequence: CDR1 LGHDT, CDR2 YNNKEL (reference sequence). The CDR3 spans 15 residues. The V gene end was trimmed by 6 bases and the J gene end by 7 bases; junction bases not matched to a gene: 11.

This clonotype was found many times. V and J are TRBV6-5 and TRBJ1-1, with unresolved D. The CDR3 is made up of 11 amino acids. V was cut by 5 bases and J by 1 base, with 2 bases left in between. Germline CDR1 is MNHEY and CDR2 is SVGAGI. Written as DNA, the CDR3 is TGTGCCAGCAGTGGGAACACTGAAGCTTTCTTT. Translation gives CASSGNTEAFF.

This clonotype has at least ten counts. The CDR3 DNA reads as TGCGCCAGCAGCTTGGAACAGCCTACAGATACGCAGTATTTT. Translation gives CASSLEQPTDTQYF. The chain recombines TRBV5-1 with TRBJ2-3; D remains ambiguous. CDR3 size: 14 residues. CDR1 and CDR2 from the germline V gene are SGHRS and YFSETQ. V gave up 0 bases and J gave up 3 bases, with 8 bases separating them. The full variable domain, its missing parts supplied by reference TRBV5-1 and TRBJ2-3, is KAGVTQTPRYLIKTRGQQVTLSCSPISGHRSVSWYQQTPGQGLQFLFEYFSETQRNKGNFPGRFSGRQFSNSRSEMNVSTLELGDSALYLCASSLEQPTDTQYFGPGTRLTVL.

With respect to this clonotype: A single base separates this from a much larger clone, so it may be a read error. The chain uses TRBV7-2 and TRBJ1-1, with D unresolved. The CDR3 is 13 residues long. V lost 4 bases to trimming and J lost 10 bases, with 16 bases between them. Germline CDR1 reads SGHTA; CDR2 reads FQGNSA. CDR3 amino acids: CASSSPGNRPAFF. The CDR3 DNA reads TGTGCCAGCAGCTCCCCCGGGAATCGGCCAGCTTTCTTT.